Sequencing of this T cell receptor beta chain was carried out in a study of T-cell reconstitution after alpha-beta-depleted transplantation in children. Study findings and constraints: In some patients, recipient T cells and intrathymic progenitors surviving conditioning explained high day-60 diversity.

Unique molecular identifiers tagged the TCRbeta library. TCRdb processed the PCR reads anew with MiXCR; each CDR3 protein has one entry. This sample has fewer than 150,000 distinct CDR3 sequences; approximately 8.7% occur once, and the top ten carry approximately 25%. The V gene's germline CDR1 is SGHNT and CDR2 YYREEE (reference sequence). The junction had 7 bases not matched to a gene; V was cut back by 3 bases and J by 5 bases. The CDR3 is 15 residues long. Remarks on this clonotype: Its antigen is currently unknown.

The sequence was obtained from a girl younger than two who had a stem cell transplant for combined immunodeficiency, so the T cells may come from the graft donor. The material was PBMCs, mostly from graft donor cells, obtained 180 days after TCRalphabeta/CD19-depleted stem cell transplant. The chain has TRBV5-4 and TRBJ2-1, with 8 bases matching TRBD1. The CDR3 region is CASSYRGQGNNEQFF. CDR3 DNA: TGTGCCAGCAGCTACCGCGGACAGGGTAACAATGAGCAGTTCTTC.